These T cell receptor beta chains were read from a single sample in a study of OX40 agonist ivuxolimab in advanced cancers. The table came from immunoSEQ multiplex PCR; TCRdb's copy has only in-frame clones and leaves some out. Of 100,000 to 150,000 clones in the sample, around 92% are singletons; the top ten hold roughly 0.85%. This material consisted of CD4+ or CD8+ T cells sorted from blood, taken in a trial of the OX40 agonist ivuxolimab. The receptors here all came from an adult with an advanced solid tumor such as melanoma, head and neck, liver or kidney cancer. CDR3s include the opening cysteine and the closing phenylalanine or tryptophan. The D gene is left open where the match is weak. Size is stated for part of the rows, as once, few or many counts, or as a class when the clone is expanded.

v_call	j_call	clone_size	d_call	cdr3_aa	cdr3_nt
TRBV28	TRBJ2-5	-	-	CASSRQETQYF	TGTGCCAGCAGTCGACAAGAGACCCAGTACTTC
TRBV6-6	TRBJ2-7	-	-	CASNKSKWVHEQYF	TGTGCCAGCAACAAATCCAAATGGGTCCACGAGCAGTACTTC
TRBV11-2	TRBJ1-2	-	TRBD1	CASSLEGTAYGYTF	TGTGCCAGCAGCTTAGAAGGGACAGCCTATGGCTACACCTTC
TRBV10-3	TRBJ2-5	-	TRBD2	CAISELAGEQYF	TGTGCCATCAGTGAACTAGCGGGAGAGCAGTACTTC
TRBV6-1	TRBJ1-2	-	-	CASSESANYGYTF	TGTGCCAGCAGTGAATCTGCTAACTATGGCTACACCTTC
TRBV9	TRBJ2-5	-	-	CASSSKFQETQYF	TGTGCCAGCAGCTCCAAATTCCAAGAGACCCAGTACTTC
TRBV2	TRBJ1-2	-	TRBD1	CASQTGGDYGYTF	TGTGCCAGCCAGACAGGGGGCGACTATGGCTACACCTTC
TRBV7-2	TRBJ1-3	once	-	CASSLGISGNTIYF	TGTGCCAGCAGCTTAGGGATCTCTGGAAACACCATATATTTT
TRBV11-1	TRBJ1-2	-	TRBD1	CASSRGRGRNGYTF	TGTGCCAGCAGTCGCGGCAGGGGGCGAAATGGCTACACCTTC
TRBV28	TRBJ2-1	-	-	CASSPGPVTYNEQFF	TGTGCCAGCAGTCCCGGGCCGGTAACCTACAATGAGCAGTTCTTC
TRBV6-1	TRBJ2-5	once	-	CASGRETQYF	TGTGCCAGCGGGAGGGAGACCCAGTACTTC
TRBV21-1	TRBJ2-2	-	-	CASSEGLRDTGELFF	TGTGCCAGCAGCGAAGGGTTAAGGGACACCGGGGAGCTGTTTTTT
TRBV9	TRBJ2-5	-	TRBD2	CASSVGGTSGVYQETQYF	TGTGCCAGCAGCGTAGGAGGGACTAGCGGGGTGTACCAAGAGACCCAGTACTTC
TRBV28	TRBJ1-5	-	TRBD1	CASSLTMVGTGNNQPQHF	TGTGCCAGCAGTTTAACGATGGTCGGGACAGGGAACAATCAGCCCCAGCATTTT
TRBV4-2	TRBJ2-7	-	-	CASSQDRGPEYEQYF	TGTGCCAGCAGCCAAGATCGGGGACCAGAATACGAGCAGTACTTC
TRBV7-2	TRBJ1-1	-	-	CASSLGSTNTEAFF	TGTGCCAGCAGCTTAGGTAGTACGAACACTGAAGCTTTCTTT
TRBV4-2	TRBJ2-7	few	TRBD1	CASSQEGQGTYEQYF	TGTGCCAGCAGCCAAGAGGGACAGGGAACCTACGAGCAGTACTTC
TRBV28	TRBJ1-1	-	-	CASNPPSADEAFF	TGTGCCAGCAACCCACCTTCAGCCGATGAAGCTTTCTTT
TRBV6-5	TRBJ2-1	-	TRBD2	CASSFRTSGSNEQFF	TGTGCCAGCAGTTTCAGGACTAGCGGGAGTAATGAGCAGTTCTTC
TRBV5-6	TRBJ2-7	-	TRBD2	CASSLWADVRGEVHEQYF	TGTGCCAGCAGCTTGTGGGCGGACGTCCGGGGGGAGGTCCACGAGCAGTACTTC
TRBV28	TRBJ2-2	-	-	CASSSGVNTGELFF	TGTGCCAGCAGTTCCGGGGTGAACACCGGGGAGCTGTTTTTT
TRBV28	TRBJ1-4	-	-	CASSSNVPPESEKLFF	TGTGCCAGCAGTTCAAACGTGCCCCCGGAATCTGAAAAACTGTTTTTT
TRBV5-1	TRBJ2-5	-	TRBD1	CASSFQGAEETQYF	TGCGCCAGCAGCTTCCAGGGGGCTGAAGAGACCCAGTACTTC
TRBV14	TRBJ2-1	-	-	CASSRYRGTGSRHNEQFF	TGTGCCAGCAGCCGATATAGGGGCACAGGGTCCCGGCACAATGAGCAGTTCTTC
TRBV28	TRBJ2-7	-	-	CASSPPAPYEQYF	TGTGCCAGCAGCCCACCGGCGCCCTACGAGCAGTACTTC
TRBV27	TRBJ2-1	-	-	CASTPGPVYNEQFF	TGTGCCAGTACCCCCGGACCGGTCTACAATGAGCAGTTCTTC
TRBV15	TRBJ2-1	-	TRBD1	CATSLNRGRYNEQFF	TGTGCCACCAGCCTTAACAGGGGTCGCTACAATGAGCAGTTCTTC
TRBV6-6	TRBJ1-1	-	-	CASHPLRDTNTEAFF	TGTGCCAGCCACCCTCTCAGGGATACGAACACTGAAGCTTTCTTT
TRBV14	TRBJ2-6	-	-	CASSQSGAGANVLTF	TGTGCCAGCAGCCAATCCGGGGCAGGGGCCAACGTCCTGACTTTC
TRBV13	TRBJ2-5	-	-	CASSPSGARETQYF	TGTGCCAGCAGCCCCTCCGGAGCTAGGGAGACCCAGTACTTC
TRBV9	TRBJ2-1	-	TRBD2	CASSAEPGTSYDNEQFF	TGTGCCAGCAGCGCCGAACCCGGGACTAGCTACGACAATGAGCAGTTCTTC
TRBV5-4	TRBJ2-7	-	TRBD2	CASSFTSGNYEQYF	TGTGCCAGCAGCTTTACTAGCGGGAACTACGAGCAGTACTTC
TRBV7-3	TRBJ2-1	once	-	CASSLGPSRSYNEQFF	TGTGCCAGCAGCTTAGGGCCTAGTCGATCCTACAATGAGCAGTTCTTC
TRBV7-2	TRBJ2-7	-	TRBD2	CASSKGTSGRSSYEQYF	TGTGCCAGCAGCAAAGGGACTAGCGGGAGAAGCTCCTACGAGCAGTACTTC
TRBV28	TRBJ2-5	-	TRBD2	CASSLLGLAGLETQYF	TGTGCCAGCAGTTTATTAGGACTAGCGGGATTAGAGACCCAGTACTTC
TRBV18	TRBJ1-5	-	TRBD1	CASSPPGQGNQPQHF	TGTGCCAGCTCACCTCCGGGACAGGGAAATCAGCCCCAGCATTTT
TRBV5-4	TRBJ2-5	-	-	CASTPGSRQETQYF	TGTGCCAGCACCCCGGGGAGCAGGCAAGAGACCCAGTACTTC
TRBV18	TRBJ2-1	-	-	CASSPFEQGGHEQFF	TGTGCCAGCTCACCATTCGAACAGGGAGGTCATGAGCAGTTCTTC
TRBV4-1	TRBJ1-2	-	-	CASSQEKGLGVAYGYTF	TGCGCCAGCAGCCAAGAAAAGGGCCTGGGGGTGGCCTATGGCTACACCTTC
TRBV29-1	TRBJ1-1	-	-	CSVAGTGVNTEAFF	TGCAGCGTTGCCGGTACAGGAGTGAACACTGAAGCTTTCTTT
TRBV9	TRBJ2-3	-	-	CASSPREAGGWDTQYF	TGTGCCAGCAGCCCCCGGGAGGCAGGGGGTTGGGATACGCAGTATTTT
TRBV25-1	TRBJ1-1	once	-	CASSESVGKGDTEAFF	TGTGCCAGCAGTGAATCTGTGGGTAAGGGTGACACTGAAGCTTTCTTT
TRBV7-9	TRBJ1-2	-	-	CASSSPSSGTNTLGGYTF	TGTGCCAGCAGCTCCCCCTCTTCGGGGACAAATACTCTGGGCGGCTACACCTTC
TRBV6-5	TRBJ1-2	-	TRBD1	CASSLDRGRVGYTF	TGTGCCAGCAGCCTTGACAGGGGGCGCGTTGGCTACACCTTC
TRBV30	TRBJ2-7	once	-	CAWSRRTAGYYEQYF	TGTGCCTGGAGCAGGAGGACAGCCGGGTACTACGAGCAGTACTTC
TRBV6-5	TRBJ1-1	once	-	CASSLGRQDVEAFF	TGTGCCAGCAGCCTGGGACGGCAGGACGTTGAAGCTTTCTTT
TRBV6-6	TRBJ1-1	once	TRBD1	CASRTGTGQMNTEAFF	TGTGCCAGCAGAACCGGGACAGGGCAAATGAACACTGAAGCTTTCTTT
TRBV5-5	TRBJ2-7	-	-	CASSLPPYEQYF	TGTGCCAGCAGTCTCCCGCCCTACGAGCAGTACTTC
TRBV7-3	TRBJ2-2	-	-	CASSFSSNTGELFF	TGTGCCAGCAGCTTTAGCTCGAACACCGGGGAGCTGTTTTTT
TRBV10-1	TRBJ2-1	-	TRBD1	CASSEGTGWVEQFF	TGCGCCAGCAGTGAAGGGACAGGGTGGGTTGAGCAGTTCTTC
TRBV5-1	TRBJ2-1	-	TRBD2	CASSRRTSGEGNEQFF	TGCGCCAGCAGCCGGCGGACTAGCGGAGAGGGAAATGAGCAGTTCTTC
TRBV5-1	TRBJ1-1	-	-	CASSLGAANTEAFF	TGCGCCAGCAGCTTGGGGGCGGCGAACACTGAAGCTTTCTTT
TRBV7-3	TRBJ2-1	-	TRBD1	CASSLTDRTGGNEQFF	TGTGCCAGCAGCTTAACGGATAGGACAGGGGGGAATGAGCAGTTCTTC
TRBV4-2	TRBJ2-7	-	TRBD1	CASSQEGQGGFEQYF	TGTGCCAGCAGCCAAGAGGGACAGGGAGGTTTTGAGCAGTACTTC
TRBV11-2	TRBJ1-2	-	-	CASSLEGSANYGYTF	TGTGCCAGCAGCTTAGAGGGCTCCGCTAACTATGGCTACACCTTC